The clone carrying this T cell receptor (beta chain) was seen ten or more times. The antigen remains undetermined. J gave up 8 bases and V 5 bases, and 9 bases lay outside the gene matches. The CDR3 has 14 amino acids. The data originate from a study of T cells in Graves' hyperthyroidism and ophthalmopathy. General observations from the study: Stable hyperthyroidism was told apart from ophthalmopathy by a model built on 13 V-J features. Appearing also in blood were most of the thyroid clonotypes expanded above 0.001.

Using RNA transcripts as the source, TCR beta CDR3 regions were amplified. A first-round RT-PCR of the TCR CDR3 used the HTBI primer set. TCRdb ran MiXCR on the multiplex PCR reads and lists one entry per CDR3 protein. The table includes about 300,000 distinct CDR3 sequences, roughly 15% detected once. Thyroid ultrasound and orbital computed tomography, with clinical symptoms and serum thyroxine and TRAb, informed diagnoses. This chain connects TRBV12-3 or TRBV12-4 to TRBJ1-1, with TRBD1 matching over 9 bases. The material sequenced was blood. This sequence was found in a middle-aged woman with Graves' hyperthyroidism. The CDR3 nucleotides are TGTGCCAGCAGTAAGGACAGGGGAGGGAGCGAAGCTTTCTTT. Translating it yields CASSKDRGGSEAFF.